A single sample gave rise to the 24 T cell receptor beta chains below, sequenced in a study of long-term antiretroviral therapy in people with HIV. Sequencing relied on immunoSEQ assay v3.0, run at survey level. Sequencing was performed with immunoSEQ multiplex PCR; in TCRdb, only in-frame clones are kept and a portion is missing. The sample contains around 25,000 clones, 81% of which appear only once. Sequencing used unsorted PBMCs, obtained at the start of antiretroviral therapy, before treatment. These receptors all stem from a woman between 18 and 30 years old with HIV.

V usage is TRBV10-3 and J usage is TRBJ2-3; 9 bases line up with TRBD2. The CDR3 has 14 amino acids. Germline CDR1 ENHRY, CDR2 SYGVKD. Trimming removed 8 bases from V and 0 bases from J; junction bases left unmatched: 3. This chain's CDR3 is CAIGLASSTDTQYF. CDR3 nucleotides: TGTGCCATCGGACTAGCGAGTAGCACAGATACGCAGTATTTT.

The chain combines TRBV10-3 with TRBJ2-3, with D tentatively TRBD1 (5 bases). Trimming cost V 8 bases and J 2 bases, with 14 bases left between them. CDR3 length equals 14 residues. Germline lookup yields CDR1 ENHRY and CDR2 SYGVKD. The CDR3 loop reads CAIGDQGSTDTQYF. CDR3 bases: TGTGCCATCGGAGACCAGGGATCCACAGATACGCAGTATTTT.

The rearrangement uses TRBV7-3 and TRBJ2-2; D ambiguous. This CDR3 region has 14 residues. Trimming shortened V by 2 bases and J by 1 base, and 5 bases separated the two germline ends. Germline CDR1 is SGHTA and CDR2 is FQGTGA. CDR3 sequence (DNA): TGTGCCAGCAGCTTAGGGCTGAACACCGGGGAGCTGTTTTTT. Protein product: CASSLGLNTGELFF.

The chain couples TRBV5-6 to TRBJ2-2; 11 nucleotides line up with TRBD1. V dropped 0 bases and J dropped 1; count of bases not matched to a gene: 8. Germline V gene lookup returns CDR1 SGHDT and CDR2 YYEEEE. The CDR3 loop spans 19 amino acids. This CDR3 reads CASSLEWRGTGGNTGELFF. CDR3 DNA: TGTGCCAGCAGCTTGGAATGGAGGGGGACAGGGGGGAACACCGGGGAGCTGTTTTTT.

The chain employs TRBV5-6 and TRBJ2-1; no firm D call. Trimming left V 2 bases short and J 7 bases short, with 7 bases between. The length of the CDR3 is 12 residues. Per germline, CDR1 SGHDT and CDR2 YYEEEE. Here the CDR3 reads CASSLGVNEQFF. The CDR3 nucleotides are TGTGCCAGCAGCTTAGGCGTTAATGAGCAGTTCTTC.

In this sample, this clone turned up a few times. CDR3 coding DNA: TGTGCCAGCAGCTTAGGGGACTTCGGCACGCATGGCTACACCTTC. It codes for CASSLGDFGTHGYTF. The chain carries TRBV5-4 and TRBJ1-2, with D perhaps matching TRBD1 (5 bases). With 2 bases removed from V and 6 bases from J, the gap between germline ends came to 17 bases. Germline loops: CDR1 SGHNT, CDR2 YYREEE (reference sequence). The length of the CDR3 is 15 residues.

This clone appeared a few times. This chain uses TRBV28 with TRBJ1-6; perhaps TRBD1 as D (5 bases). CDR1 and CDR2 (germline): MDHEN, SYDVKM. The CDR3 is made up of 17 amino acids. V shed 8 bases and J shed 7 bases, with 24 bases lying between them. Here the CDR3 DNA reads TGTGCCAGCGTCTCAACTTATACAGGCACATTAAATTCACCCCTCCACTTT. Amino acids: CASVSTYTGTLNSPLHF.

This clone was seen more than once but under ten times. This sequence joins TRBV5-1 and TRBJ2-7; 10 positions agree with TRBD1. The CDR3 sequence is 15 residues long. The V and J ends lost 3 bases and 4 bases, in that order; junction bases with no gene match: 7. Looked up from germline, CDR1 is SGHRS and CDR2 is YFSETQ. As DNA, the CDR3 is TGCGCCAGCAGCTCAAGACAGGGGGCGCGATACGAGCAGTACTTC. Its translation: CASSSRQGARYEQYF.

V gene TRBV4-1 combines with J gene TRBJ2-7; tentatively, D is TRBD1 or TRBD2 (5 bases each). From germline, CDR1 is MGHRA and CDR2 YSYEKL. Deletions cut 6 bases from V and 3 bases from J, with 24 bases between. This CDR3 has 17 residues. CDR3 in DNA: TGCGCCAGCAGTCAAACCCCCACCGGGACGGTGAGCTACGAGCAGTACTTC. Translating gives CASSQTPTGTVSYEQYF.

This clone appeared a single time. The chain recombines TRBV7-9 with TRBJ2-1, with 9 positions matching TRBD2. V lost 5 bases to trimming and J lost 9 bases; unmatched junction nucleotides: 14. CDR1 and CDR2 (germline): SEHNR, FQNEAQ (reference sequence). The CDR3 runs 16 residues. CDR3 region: CASSQQMGLASGEQFF. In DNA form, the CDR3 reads TGTGCCAGCAGCCAACAAATGGGACTAGCAAGTGGTGAGCAGTTCTTC.

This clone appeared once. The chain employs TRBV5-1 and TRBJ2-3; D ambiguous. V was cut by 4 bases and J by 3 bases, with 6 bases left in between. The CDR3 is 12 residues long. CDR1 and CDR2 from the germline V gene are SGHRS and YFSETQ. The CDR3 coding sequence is TGCGCCAGCAGCACTGGGACAGATACGCAGTATTTT. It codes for CASSTGTDTQYF.

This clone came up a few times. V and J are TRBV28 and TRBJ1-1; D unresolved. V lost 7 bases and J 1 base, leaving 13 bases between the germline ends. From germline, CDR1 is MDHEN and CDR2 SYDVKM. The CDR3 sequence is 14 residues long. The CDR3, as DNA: TGTGCCAGCATCTTCCGTGGAGGGAACACTGAAGCTTTCTTT. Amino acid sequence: CASIFRGGNTEAFF.

The CDR3 coding sequence is TGTGCCAGCAGCCCGCGGACAGGGAGGTCCGAGCAGTACTTC. This translates into CASSPRTGRSEQYF. J is TRBJ2-7 and V is TRBV7-2; TRBD1 agrees at 8 bases. The CDR3 length is 14 residues. J gave up 6 bases and V 5 bases, and 9 bases lay outside the gene matches. Looked up from germline, CDR1 is SGHTA and CDR2 is FQGNSA. The variable domain in full, completed from reference TRBV7-2 and TRBJ2-7, reads GAGVSQSPSNKVTEKGKDVELRCDPISGHTALYWYRQSLGQGLEFLIYFQGNSAPDKSGLPSDRFSAERTGGSVSTLTIQRTQQEDSAVYLCASSPRTGRSEQYFGPGTRLTVT.

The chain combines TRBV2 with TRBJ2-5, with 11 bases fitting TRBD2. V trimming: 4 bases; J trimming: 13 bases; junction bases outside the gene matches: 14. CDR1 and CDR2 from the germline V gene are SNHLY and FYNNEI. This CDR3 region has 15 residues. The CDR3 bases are TGTGCCAGCAGTGTCTCAACTAGCGGGAGTGCCCCCCCGTACTTC. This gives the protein CASSVSTSGSAPPYF.

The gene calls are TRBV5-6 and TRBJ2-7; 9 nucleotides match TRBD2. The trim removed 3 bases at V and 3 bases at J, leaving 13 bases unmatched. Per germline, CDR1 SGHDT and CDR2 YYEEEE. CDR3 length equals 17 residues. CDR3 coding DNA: TGTGCCAGCAGCTCATTAGCGGGAGACGATTTGGGCTACGAGCAGTACTTC. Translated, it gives CASSSLAGDDLGYEQYF. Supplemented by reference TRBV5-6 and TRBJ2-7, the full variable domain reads DAGVTQSPTHLIKTRGQQVTLRCSPKSGHDTVSWYQQALGQGPQFIFQYYEEEERQRGNFPDRFSGHQFPNYSSELNVNALLLGDSALYLCASSSLAGDDLGYEQYFGPGTRLTVT.

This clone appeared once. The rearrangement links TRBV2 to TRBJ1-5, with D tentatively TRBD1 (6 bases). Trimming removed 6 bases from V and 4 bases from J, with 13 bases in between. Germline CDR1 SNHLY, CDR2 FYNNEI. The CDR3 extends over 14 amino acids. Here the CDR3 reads CASRQGIGNQPQHF. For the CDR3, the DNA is TGTGCCAGCAGACAGGGTATAGGGAATCAGCCCCAGCATTTT.

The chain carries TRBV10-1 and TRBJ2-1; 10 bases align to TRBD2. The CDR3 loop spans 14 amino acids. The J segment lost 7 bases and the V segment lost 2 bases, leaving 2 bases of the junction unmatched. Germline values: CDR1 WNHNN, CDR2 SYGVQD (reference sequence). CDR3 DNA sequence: TGCGCCAGCAGTGAGGCTAGCGGGGGAAATGAGCAGTTCTTC. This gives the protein CASSEASGGNEQFF.

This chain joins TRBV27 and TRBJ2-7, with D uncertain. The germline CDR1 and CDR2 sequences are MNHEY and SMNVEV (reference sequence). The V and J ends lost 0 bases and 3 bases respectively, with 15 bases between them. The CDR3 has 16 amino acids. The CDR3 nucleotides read TGTGCCAGCAGTTTATCCCACCTTGGACCGGGCTACGAGCAGTACTTC. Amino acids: CASSLSHLGPGYEQYF.

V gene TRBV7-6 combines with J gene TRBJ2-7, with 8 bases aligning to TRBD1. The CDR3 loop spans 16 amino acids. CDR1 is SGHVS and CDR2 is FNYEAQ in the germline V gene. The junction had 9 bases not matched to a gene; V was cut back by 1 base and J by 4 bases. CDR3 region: CASSLDPAGGRYEQYF. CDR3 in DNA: TGTGCCAGCAGCTTAGACCCCGCAGGGGGCAGGTACGAGCAGTACTTC. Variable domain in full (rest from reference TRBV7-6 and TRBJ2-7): GAGVSQSPRYKVTKRGQDVALRCDPISGHVSLYWYRQALGQGPEFLTYFNYEAQQDKSGLPNDRFSAERPEGSISTLTIQRTEQRDSAMYRCASSLDPAGGRYEQYFGPGTRLTVT.

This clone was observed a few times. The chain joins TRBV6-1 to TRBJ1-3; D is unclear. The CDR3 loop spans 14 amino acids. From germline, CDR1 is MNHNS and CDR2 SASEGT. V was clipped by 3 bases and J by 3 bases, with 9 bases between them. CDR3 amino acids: CASSDIGFGNTIYF. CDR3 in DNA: TGTGCCAGCAGTGATATCGGATTTGGAAACACCATATATTTT.

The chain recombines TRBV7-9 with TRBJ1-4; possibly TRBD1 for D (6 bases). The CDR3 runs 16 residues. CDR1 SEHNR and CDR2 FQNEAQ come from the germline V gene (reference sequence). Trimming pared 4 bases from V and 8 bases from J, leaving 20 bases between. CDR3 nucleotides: TGTGCCAGCAGCTCCTACGGACGGAGTACAGGGGAAAAACTGTTTTTT. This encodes CASSSYGRSTGEKLFF.

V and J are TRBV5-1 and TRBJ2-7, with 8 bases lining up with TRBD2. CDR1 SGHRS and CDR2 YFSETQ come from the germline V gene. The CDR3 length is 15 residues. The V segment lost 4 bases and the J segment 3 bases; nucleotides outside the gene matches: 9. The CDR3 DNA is TGCGCCAGCAGCCAAGAAGCGGGAGTCTACTACGAGCAGTACTTC. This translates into CASSQEAGVYYEQYF.

CDR3 in amino acids: CASSFVAGLYNEQFF. The CDR3 region has the DNA TGTGCCAGCAGCTTCGTAGCGGGACTCTACAATGAGCAGTTCTTC. The chain has TRBV7-8 and TRBJ2-1; 8 bases agree with TRBD2. The CDR3 spans 15 residues. V shed 3 bases, J shed 3 bases, and the junction held 4 bases outside the gene matches. Germline V gives CDR1 SGHVS, CDR2 FQNEAQ.

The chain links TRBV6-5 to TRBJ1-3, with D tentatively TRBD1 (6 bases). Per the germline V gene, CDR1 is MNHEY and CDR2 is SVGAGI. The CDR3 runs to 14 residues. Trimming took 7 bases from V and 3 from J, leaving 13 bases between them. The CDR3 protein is CASKTGSGGNTIYF. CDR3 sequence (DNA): TGTGCCAGCAAAACAGGGTCAGGTGGAAACACCATATATTTT.